This T cell receptor (beta chain) was sequenced during a study of beta chain features in type 1 diabetes. As regards this clone: What it binds is not known.

cDNA synthesis used the whole RNA isolate, giving expressed TCRB sequences. Naive, central memory and regulatory T cell samples yielded about 4 million reads on average. Clones were sequenced by immunoSEQ multiplex PCR, and TCRdb holds only the in-frame ones, with some missing. The sample consists of 250,000 to 350,000 clones, 15% of them appearing once. The study, taken as a whole, reports: Moderately but significantly shorter TCRB CDR3s were found in Type 1 diabetes patients in all four CD4+ subsets. Type 1 diabetes patients had fewer VDJ junction insertions and more deletions. In comparison with healthy donors, patients had naive, central memory and Treg TCRB repertoires that appeared more similar.

The CDR3 has 15 residues. The germline gives CDR1 MDHEN, CDR2 SYDVKM. Trimming pared 3 bases from V and 3 bases from J, leaving 14 bases between. The rearrangement links TRBV28 to TRBJ1-1; D may be TRBD1 (5 bases). Sequenced material: naive CD4+ T cells from blood. This receptor was identified in a man aged 18 to 30 with type 1 diabetes. The CDR3, as DNA: TGTGCCAGCAGTTTGGGGGGATTGGGGTACACTGAAGCTTTCTTT. Translating gives CASSLGGLGYTEAFF.